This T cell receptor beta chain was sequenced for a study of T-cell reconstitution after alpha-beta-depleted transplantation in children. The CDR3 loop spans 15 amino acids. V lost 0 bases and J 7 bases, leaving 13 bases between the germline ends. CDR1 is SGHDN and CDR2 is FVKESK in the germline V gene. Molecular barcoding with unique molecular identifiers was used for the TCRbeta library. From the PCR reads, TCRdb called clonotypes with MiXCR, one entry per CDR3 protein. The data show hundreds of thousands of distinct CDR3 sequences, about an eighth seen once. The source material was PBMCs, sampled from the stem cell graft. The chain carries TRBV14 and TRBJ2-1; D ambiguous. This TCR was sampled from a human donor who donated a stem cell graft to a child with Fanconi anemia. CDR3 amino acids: CASSQDRNPLNEQFF. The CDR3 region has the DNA TGTGCCAGCAGCCAAGATAGAAACCCCTTAAATGAGCAGTTCTTC.